A selection of T cell receptor beta chains follows, all from one sample in a study of graft-versus-host responses after intestinal transplantation. Assay: immunoSEQ multiplex PCR; the TCRdb copy retains only in-frame clones and omits some. The table records around 2,000 clones, 70% to 90% of them present only once. The sample consisted of ileum tissue, taken nearly 70 days after transplant. These receptors were collected from a human patient who received an intestinal transplant, so some T cells may come from the graft donor. CDR3s include the opening cysteine and the closing phenylalanine or tryptophan. D genes are given only for firm matches. Rows give clone size only sometimes, using once, few, many, or a class for an expanded clone.

v_call,j_call,clone_size,d_call,cdr3_nt,cdr3_aa
TRBV10-3,TRBJ1-5,.,.,TGTGCCACCGCCGATATCAATCAGCCCCAGCATTTT,CATADINQPQHF
TRBV5-4,TRBJ1-1,.,TRBD1,TGTGCCAGCAGCTTGGGAGACAGGGGCGCTGAAGCTTTCTTT,CASSLGDRGAEAFF
TRBV19,TRBJ1-2,.,TRBD1,TGTGCCAGTAGTAGAGACAGGGTACGCTATGGCTACACCTTC,CASSRDRVRYGYTF
TRBV10-1,TRBJ2-7,.,.,TGCGCCAGCAGTGAATTCGGAGGATCATCCTACGAGCAGTACTTC,CASSEFGGSSYEQYF
TRBV11-3,TRBJ2-7,.,.,TGTGCCAGCAGCCCCAAAGGTTCCTACGAGCAGTACTTC,CASSPKGSYEQYF
TRBV5-1,TRBJ2-5,few,.,TGCGCCAGCAGCTTGGCAGAGACCCAGTACTTC,CASSLAETQYF
TRBV7-2,TRBJ2-7,.,.,TGTGCCAGCAGCGGGGGACTCTCCTACGAGCAGTACTTC,CASSGGLSYEQYF
TRBV18,TRBJ1-2,.,TRBD1,TGTGCCAGCTCACCACGAAGTACAGGGGGCGCGAAAGGCTACACCTTC,CASSPRSTGGAKGYTF
TRBV6-4,TRBJ1-2,.,TRBD1,TGTGCCAGCAGTCGGCCCCCAGGCGTGGGACAGGGCGGTTCTAACTATGGCTACACCTTC,CASSRPPGVGQGGSNYGYTF
TRBV7-9,TRBJ1-6,.,.,TGTGCCAGCAGCTTAGCTATGTCACCCCTCCACTTT,CASSLAMSPLHF
TRBV28,TRBJ2-3,once,.,TGTGCCAGCAGTTCCCAAGTTTTGGGAGTGGATACGCAGTATTTT,CASSSQVLGVDTQYF
TRBV19,TRBJ2-6,.,.,TGTGCCAGTAGTATAGGGCTCAGCTCTGGGGCCAACGTCCTGACTTTC,CASSIGLSSGANVLTF
TRBV30,TRBJ2-5,.,.,TGTGCCTGGAACGGGTTCCAAGAGACCCAGTACTTC,CAWNGFQETQYF
TRBV6-1,TRBJ2-7,.,.,TGTGCCAGCAGTAATGATTTGAGTGTCTCCTACGAGCAGTACTTC,CASSNDLSVSYEQYF
TRBV9,TRBJ2-7,.,TRBD2,TGTGCCAGCAGCGTAGAGGGACTAGCGGGAAACGAGCAGTACTTC,CASSVEGLAGNEQYF
TRBV4-1,TRBJ2-1,.,.,TGCGCCAGCAGCCTCCAGCCAGACAATGAGCAGTTCTTC,CASSLQPDNEQFF
TRBV5-1,TRBJ1-2,hyperexpanded,.,TGCGCCAGCAGCTCCATTACCTCATCAGGCTACACCTTC,CASSSITSSGYTF
TRBV28,TRBJ1-1,.,.,TGTGCCAGCAGTTTAAGGTATTATGAAGCTTTCTTT,CASSLRYYEAFF
TRBV27,TRBJ1-4,.,.,TGTGCCAGCAGTTTGGGATTAGGGGACAATGAAAAACTGTTTTTT,CASSLGLGDNEKLFF
TRBV4-3,TRBJ2-1,.,.,TGCGCCAGCAGCCAATATGGGATCAATGAGCAGTTCTTC,CASSQYGINEQFF
TRBV5-1,TRBJ2-7,.,.,TGCGCCAGCAGCTTGAGTACAGGGATTTCCTACGAGCAGTACTTC,CASSLSTGISYEQYF
TRBV27,TRBJ2-1,once,TRBD2,TGTGCCAGCAGTTTATTAGCGGGGTTCTACAATGAGCAGTTCTTC,CASSLLAGFYNEQFF
TRBV14,TRBJ1-2,.,.,TGTGCCAGCAGCCGGTACAGGCAAAACTATGGCTACACCTTC,CASSRYRQNYGYTF
TRBV9,TRBJ2-7,.,TRBD2,TGTGCCAGCAGCGTAGCCGCTGGACTAGCGGGAGGATCGCACGAGCAGTACTTC,CASSVAAGLAGGSHEQYF
TRBV6-9,TRBJ1-5,.,TRBD1,TGTGCCAGCAGTTCCCAGGGGGGGGATCAGCCCCAGCATTTT,CASSSQGGDQPQHF
TRBV5-4,TRBJ2-7,.,.,TGTGCCAGCAGCCCCGGGACCGAACCCTACGAGCAGTACTTC,CASSPGTEPYEQYF
TRBV20-1,TRBJ2-1,.,.,TGCAGTGCTACCCCACAAAATGAGCAGTTCTTC,CSATPQNEQFF
TRBV11-2,TRBJ1-3,.,.,TGTGCCAGCAGCCTAGGGGGCTCTGGAAACACCATATATTTT,CASSLGGSGNTIYF
TRBV18,TRBJ2-4,.,.,TGTGCCAGCTTACCACTTCCGGGGGTAAACATTCAGTACTTC,CASLPLPGVNIQYF
TRBV13,TRBJ2-1,.,.,TGTGCCAGCAGCACCCTCCCTGGCCAGGGCTCGACTACTAGAAGGTCCTACAATGAGCAGTTCTTC,CASSTLPGQGSTTRRSYNEQFF
TRBV13,TRBJ2-5,.,TRBD2,TGTGCCAGCAGCCGGGGCTCTAGCGGTAACCAAGAGACCCAGTACTTC,CASSRGSSGNQETQYF
TRBV10-1,TRBJ2-1,.,.,TGCGCCAGCAGTGAGCAGGGGTTTACCTCCTACAATGAGCAGTTCTTC,CASSEQGFTSYNEQFF
TRBV7-2,TRBJ1-3,.,.,TGTGCCAGCAGCTTCGCCCCGACCCCCGTTGGAAACACCATATATTTT,CASSFAPTPVGNTIYF
TRBV4-2,TRBJ2-7,.,.,TGTGCCAGCAGCCAGGAGGGGCCTCTAGGCGAGCAGTACTTC,CASSQEGPLGEQYF
TRBV28,TRBJ2-3,.,TRBD1,TGTGCCAGCAGTTTCAGGGGGACCACAGATACGCAGTATTTT,CASSFRGTTDTQYF
TRBV27,TRBJ1-1,.,TRBD1,TGTGCCAGCAGTGGGGACAGGGTTTATTGGGGGCACACTGAAGCTTTCTTT,CASSGDRVYWGHTEAFF
TRBV19,TRBJ1-5,.,.,TGTGCCAGTAGTATCCTCTATAGCAATCAGCCCCAGCATTTT,CASSILYSNQPQHF
TRBV7-2,TRBJ2-2,.,TRBD2,TGTGCCAGCAGCCCACGACTAGCGGGCACCGGGGAGCTGTTTTTT,CASSPRLAGTGELFF
TRBV4-3,TRBJ1-3,.,.,TGCGCCAGCAGCCAAAGGTGGGAATCTGGAAACACCATATATTTT,CASSQRWESGNTIYF
TRBV9,TRBJ1-2,.,.,TGTGCCAGCATTAGTCGGCACTCAAGAAAGACCTATGGCTACACCTTC,CASISRHSRKTYGYTF
TRBV19,TRBJ2-3,.,.,TGTGCCAGTAGCGCCTTTAGCACAGATACGCAGTATTTT,CASSAFSTDTQYF